This T cell receptor beta chain was captured in a study of cytomegalovirus exposure and HLA in healthy donors. In the study overall: For the approximately 410 genotyped donors, roughly 80% fell within the Caucasian-associated ancestry cluster. Whole-study results and caveats: The HLA-A and HLA-B alleles of most subjects were reportedly predicted accurately from TCR beta sequences. In a later analysis, an Asian-associated ancestry cluster reportedly showed fewer N-insertions than the roughly 710-donor mean.

Participants comprised healthy donors of bone marrow. The CDR3 is 14 residues long. Germline CDR1 reads SGDLS; CDR2 reads YYNGEE. The trim removed 3 bases at V and 7 bases at J, leaving 10 bases unmatched. On this clone itself: Its matching antigen is unknown.

13 Jbeta primers and 60 Vbeta primers were used for the PCR. Profiling relied on immunoSEQ multiplex PCR, and the TCRdb table lists in-frame clones only, not all of them. The profile shows over 150,000 clones, around two thirds of them singletons. What was sequenced was PBMCs. This TCR came from a man between 50 and 59 years old in good health and CMV-seronegative. The chain employs TRBV9 and TRBJ2-7, with 7 bases fitting TRBD1. The CDR3 region is CASSERTGRAEQYF. The DNA of the CDR3 is TGTGCCAGCAGCGAGCGGACAGGCCGGGCGGAGCAGTACTTC.